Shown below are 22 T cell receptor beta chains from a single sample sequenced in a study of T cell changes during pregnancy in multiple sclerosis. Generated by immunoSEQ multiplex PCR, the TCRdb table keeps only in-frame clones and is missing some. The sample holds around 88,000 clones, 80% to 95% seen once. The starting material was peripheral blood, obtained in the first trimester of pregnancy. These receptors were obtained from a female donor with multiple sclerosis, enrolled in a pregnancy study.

The CDR3, as DNA: TGTGCCTGGAGTGGGGGGACTAGCGGGAGCACCGGGGAGCTGTTTTTT. It translates to CAWSGGTSGSTGELFF. The chain combines TRBV30 with TRBJ2-2; 14 nucleotides align to TRBD2. This CDR3 comprises 16 residues. V shed 1 base, J shed 4 bases, and the junction held 2 bases outside the gene matches. Germline V gene data show CDR1 as GTSNPN and CDR2 as SVGIG (reference sequence).

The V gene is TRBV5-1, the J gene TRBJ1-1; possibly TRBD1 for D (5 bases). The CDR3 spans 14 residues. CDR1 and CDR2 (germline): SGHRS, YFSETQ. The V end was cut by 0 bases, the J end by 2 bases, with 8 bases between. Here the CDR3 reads CASSLVGANTEAFF. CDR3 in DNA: TGCGCCAGCAGCTTGGTAGGGGCCAACACTGAAGCTTTCTTT.

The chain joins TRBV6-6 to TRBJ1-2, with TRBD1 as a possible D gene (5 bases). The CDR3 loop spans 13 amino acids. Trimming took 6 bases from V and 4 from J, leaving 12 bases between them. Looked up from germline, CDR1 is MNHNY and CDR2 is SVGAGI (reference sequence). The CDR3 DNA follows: TGTGCCAGCAGCGACAGTTCCTCCTATGGCTACACCTTC. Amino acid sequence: CASSDSSSYGYTF.

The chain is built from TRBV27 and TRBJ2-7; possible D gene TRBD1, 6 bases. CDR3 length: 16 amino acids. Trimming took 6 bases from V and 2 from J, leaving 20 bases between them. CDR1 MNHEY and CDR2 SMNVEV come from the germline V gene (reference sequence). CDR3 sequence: CASRPQGLSGPYEQYF. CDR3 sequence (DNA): TGTGCCAGCAGACCACAGGGTCTGAGTGGACCCTACGAGCAGTACTTC.

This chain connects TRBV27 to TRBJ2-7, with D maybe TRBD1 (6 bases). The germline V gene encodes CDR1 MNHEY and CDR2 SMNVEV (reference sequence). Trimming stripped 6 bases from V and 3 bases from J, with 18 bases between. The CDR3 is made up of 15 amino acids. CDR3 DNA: TGTGCCAGCAGAAGGGGGACCCAGGGAATCTACGAGCAGTACTTC. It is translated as CASRRGTQGIYEQYF.

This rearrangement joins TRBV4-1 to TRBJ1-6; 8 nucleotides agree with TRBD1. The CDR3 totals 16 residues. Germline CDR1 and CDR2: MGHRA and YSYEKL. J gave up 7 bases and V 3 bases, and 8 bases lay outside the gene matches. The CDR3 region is CASSQAQGVKNSPLHF. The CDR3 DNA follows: TGCGCCAGCAGCCAGGCACAGGGGGTGAAGAATTCACCCCTCCACTTT.

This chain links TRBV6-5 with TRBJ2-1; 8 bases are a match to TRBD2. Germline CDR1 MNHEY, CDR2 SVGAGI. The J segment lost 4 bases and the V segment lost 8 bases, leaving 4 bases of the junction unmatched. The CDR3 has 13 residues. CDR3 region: CASGEREYNEQFF. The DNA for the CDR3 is TGTGCCAGCGGCGAGCGGGAGTACAATGAGCAGTTCTTC.

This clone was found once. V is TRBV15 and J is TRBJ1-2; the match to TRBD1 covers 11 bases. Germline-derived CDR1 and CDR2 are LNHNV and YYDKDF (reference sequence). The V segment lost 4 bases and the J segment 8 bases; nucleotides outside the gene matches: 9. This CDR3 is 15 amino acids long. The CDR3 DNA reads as TGTGCCACCAGCACCTCGGGACAGGGGGGCCGGGGCTACACCTTC. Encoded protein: CATSTSGQGGRGYTF.

The CDR3 protein is CASRTGTSGIGYF. The CDR3 nucleotides are TGTGCCAGCAGAACCGGGACTAGCGGGATTGGCTACTTC. The chain combines TRBV6-5 with TRBJ2-7; 13 bases are a match to TRBD2. Germline loops: CDR1 MNHEY, CDR2 SVGAGI. V was clipped by 6 bases and J by 13 bases; unmatched bases: 9. The CDR3 has 13 residues.

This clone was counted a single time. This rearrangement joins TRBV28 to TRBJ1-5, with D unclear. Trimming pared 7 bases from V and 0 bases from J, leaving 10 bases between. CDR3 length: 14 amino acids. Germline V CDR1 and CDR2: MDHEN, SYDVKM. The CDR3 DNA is TGTGCCAGCAATTGGCATTATAGCAATCAGCCCCAGCATTTT. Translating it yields CASNWHYSNQPQHF. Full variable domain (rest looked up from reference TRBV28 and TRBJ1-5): DVKVTQSSRYLVKRTGEKVFLECVQDMDHENMFWYRQDPGLGLRLIYFSYDVKMKEKGDIPEGYSVSREKKERFSLILESASTNQTSMYLCASNWHYSNQPQHFGDGTRLSIL.

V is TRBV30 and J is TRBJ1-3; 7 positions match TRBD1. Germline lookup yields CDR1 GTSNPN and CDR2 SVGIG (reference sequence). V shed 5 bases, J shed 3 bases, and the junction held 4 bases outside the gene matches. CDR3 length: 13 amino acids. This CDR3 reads CAWQTGVGNTIYF. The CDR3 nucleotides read TGTGCCTGGCAAACAGGGGTTGGAAACACCATATATTTT.

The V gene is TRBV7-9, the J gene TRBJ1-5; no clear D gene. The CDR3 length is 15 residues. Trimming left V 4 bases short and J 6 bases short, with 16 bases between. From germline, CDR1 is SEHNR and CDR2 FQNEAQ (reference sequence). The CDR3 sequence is CASSSWEQMGQPQHF. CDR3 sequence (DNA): TGTGCCAGCAGCTCGTGGGAGCAAATGGGTCAGCCCCAGCATTTT. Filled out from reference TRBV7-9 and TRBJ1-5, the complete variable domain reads DTGVSQNPRHKITKRGQNVTFRCDPISEHNRLYWYRQTLGQGPEFLTYFQNEAQLEKSRLLSDRFSAERPKGSFSTLEIQRTEQGDSAMYLCASSSWEQMGQPQHFGDGTRLSIL.

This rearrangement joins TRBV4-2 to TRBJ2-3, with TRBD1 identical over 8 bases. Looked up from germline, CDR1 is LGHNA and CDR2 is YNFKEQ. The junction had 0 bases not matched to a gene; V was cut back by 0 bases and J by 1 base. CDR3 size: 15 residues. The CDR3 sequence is CASSQETGGTDTQYF. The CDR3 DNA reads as TGTGCCAGCAGCCAAGAGACAGGGGGCACAGATACGCAGTATTTT.

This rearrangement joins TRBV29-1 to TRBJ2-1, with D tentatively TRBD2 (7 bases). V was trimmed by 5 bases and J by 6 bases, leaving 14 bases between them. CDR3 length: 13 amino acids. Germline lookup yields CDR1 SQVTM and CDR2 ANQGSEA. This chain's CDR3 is CSVISRGGNEQFF. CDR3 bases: TGCAGCGTTATAAGTAGGGGGGGCAATGAGCAGTTCTTC.

The CDR3 is CASSILQGQAYEQYF. DNA of the CDR3: TGTGCCAGTAGTATCCTGCAGGGACAAGCCTACGAGCAGTACTTC. This chain connects TRBV19 to TRBJ2-7; D is possibly TRBD1 (6 bases). Germline V gives CDR1 LNHDA, CDR2 SQIVND (reference sequence). The CDR3 has 15 residues. Trimming took 3 bases from V and 2 from J, leaving 14 bases between them.

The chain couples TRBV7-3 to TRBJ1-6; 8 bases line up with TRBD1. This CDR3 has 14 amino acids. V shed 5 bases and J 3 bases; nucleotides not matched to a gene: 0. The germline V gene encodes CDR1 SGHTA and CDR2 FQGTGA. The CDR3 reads CASSTGGYNSPLHF. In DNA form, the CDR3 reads TGTGCCAGCAGCACAGGGGGCTATAATTCACCCCTCCACTTT.

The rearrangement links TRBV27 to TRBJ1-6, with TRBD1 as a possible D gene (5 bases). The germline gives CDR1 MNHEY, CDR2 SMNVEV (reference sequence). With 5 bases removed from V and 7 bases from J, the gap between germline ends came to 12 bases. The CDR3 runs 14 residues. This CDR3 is CASSLQGGNSPLHF. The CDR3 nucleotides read TGTGCCAGCAGTCTCCAGGGCGGCAATTCACCCCTCCACTTT.

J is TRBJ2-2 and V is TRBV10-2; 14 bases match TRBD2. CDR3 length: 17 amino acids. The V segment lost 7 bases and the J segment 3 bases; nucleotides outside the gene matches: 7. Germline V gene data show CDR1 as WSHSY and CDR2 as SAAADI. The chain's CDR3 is CASKGTSGSRHTGELFF. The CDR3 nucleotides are TGCGCCAGCAAGGGGACTAGCGGGAGTAGACACACCGGGGAGCTGTTTTTT.

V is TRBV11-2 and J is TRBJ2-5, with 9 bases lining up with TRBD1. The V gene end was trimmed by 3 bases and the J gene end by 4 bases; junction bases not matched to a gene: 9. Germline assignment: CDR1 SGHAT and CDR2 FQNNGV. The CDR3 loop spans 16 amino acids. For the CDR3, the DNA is TGTGCCAGCAGCTTTCGGGGCACAGGGGGCATAGAGACCCAGTACTTC. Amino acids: CASSFRGTGGIETQYF.

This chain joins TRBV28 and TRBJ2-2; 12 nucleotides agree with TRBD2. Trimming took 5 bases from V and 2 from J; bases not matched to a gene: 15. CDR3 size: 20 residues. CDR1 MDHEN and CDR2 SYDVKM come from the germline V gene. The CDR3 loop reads CASSTLFPGLAGINTGELFF. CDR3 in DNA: TGTGCCAGCAGTACACTCTTCCCCGGACTAGCGGGGATCAACACCGGGGAGCTGTTTTTT.

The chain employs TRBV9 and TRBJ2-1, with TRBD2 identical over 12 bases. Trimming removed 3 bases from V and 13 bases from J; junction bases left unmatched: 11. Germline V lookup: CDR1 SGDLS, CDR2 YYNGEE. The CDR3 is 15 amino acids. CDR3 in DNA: TGTGCCAGCAGCGCCGGACTAGCGGGGTCCTCCTCCCAGTTCTTC. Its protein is CASSAGLAGSSSQFF.

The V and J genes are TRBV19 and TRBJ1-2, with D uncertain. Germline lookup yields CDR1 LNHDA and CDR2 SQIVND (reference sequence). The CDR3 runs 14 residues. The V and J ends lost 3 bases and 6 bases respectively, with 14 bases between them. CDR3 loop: CASSIERGSHGYTF. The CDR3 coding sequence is TGTGCCAGTAGTATCGAACGGGGTTCGCATGGCTACACCTTC.